These T cell receptor beta chains were read from a single sample in a study of T cells in Graves' hyperthyroidism and ophthalmopathy. TCRdb re-called the multiplex PCR reads with MiXCR, one entry per CDR3 protein. The table records about 420,000 distinct CDR3 sequences, approximately 14% of them present only once. The sample taken for sequencing was blood. These receptor sequences come from a woman in her late teens or twenties with Graves' hyperthyroidism. CDR3s include the opening cysteine and the closing phenylalanine or tryptophan. D genes are given only for firm matches. Rows may omit the clone size; those that give it use once, few, many or a size class.

J gene,clone size,CDR3 length,D gene,V gene,CDR3 DNA,CDR3 protein
TRBJ2-1,many,11,NA,TRBV20-1,TGCAGTGCTAGGGGGAGAGATGAGCAGTTCTTC,CSARGRDEQFF
TRBJ1-1,many,10,NA,TRBV6-1,TGTGCCAGCGGAAACACTGAAGCTTTCTTT,CASGNTEAFF
TRBJ2-5,many,16,NA,TRBV9,TGTGCCAGCAGCGTAGTAGTAGGAGGAGGCCAAGAGACCCAGTACTTC,CASSVVVGGGQETQYF
TRBJ1-2,many,12,NA,TRBV2,TGTGCCAGCAGCTCCACCTTCTATGGCTACACCTTC,CASSSTFYGYTF
TRBJ2-1,many,16,TRBD2,TRBV28,TGTGCCAGCAGTTTCAGACTAGCGGGCTCCTACAATGAGCAGTTCTTC,CASSFRLAGSYNEQFF
TRBJ1-2,many,15,NA,TRBV18,TGTGCCAGCTCACCACCGGGAGGGGAGAACTATGGCTACACCTTC,CASSPPGGENYGYTF
TRBJ2-3,many,16,NA,TRBV7-3,TGTGCCAGCAGCTTACCCGGGTCAGCGGGCACAGATACGCAGTATTTT,CASSLPGSAGTDTQYF
TRBJ2-7,many,13,TRBD2,TRBV20-1,TGCAGTGTTAGGGAGGGTAATGGAAACGAGCAGTACTTC,CSVREGNGNEQYF
TRBJ2-4,many,15,TRBD2,TRBV5-1,TGCGCCAGCAGCTTGCTAGCGGGGGGGCCTGACATTCAGTACTTC,CASSLLAGGPDIQYF
TRBJ2-3,NA,16,TRBD2,TRBV15,TGTGCCACCAGTCCAGCGGGAGGGCCGGGCACAGATACGCAGTATTTT,CATSPAGGPGTDTQYF
TRBJ2-1,NA,18,TRBD2,TRBV2,TGTGCCAGCAGTGAAGGGGGACTAGCGGGAGGGTACTACAATGAGCAGTTCTTC,CASSEGGLAGGYYNEQFF
TRBJ1-4,many,15,NA,TRBV29-1,TGCAGCGTTGAAGATCCCAGGGACTTTGAAGAAAAACTGTTTTTT,CSVEDPRDFEEKLFF
TRBJ1-4,many,16,TRBD1,TRBV20-1,TGCAGTGTTCCGGGACAGGCAGTCGGTCAGGGTGAAAAACTGTTTTTT,CSVPGQAVGQGEKLFF
TRBJ2-1,NA,12,NA,TRBV19,TGTGCCAGTAGCCCTTCCGGGAATGAGCAGTTCTTC,CASSPSGNEQFF
TRBJ2-1,many,14,NA,TRBV6-5,TGTGCCAGCAGTTACCCCGCTCAGGGAGGTGAGCAGTTCTTC,CASSYPAQGGEQFF
TRBJ2-3,many,18,TRBD2,TRBV11-2,TGTGCCAGCAGCTTCACTAGCGGAGTCCCCCTCAGCGCAGATACGCAGTATTTT,CASSFTSGVPLSADTQYF
TRBJ1-1,many,12,NA,TRBV5-6,TGTGCCAGCAGCTCGGACAGCGCTGAAGCTTTCTTT,CASSSDSAEAFF
TRBJ2-1,many,15,TRBD2,TRBV12-3/TRBV12-4,TGTGCCAGCAGACCAGATAGCGGGTCCTACAATGAGCAGTTCTTC,CASRPDSGSYNEQFF
TRBJ2-1,NA,17,TRBD2,TRBV11-3,TGTGCCAGCAGCTTAGACCCGGGGGGGGGCGGTAACAATGAGCAGTTCTTC,CASSLDPGGGGNNEQFF
TRBJ1-2,many,13,NA,TRBV6-5,TGTGCCAGCAGTTACGGTAGAGGCTATGGCTACACCTTC,CASSYGRGYGYTF
TRBJ1-4,few,16,TRBD1,TRBV4-1,TGCGCCAGCAGCCAACCACCGGGACAGGGGACCGAAAAACTGTTTTTT,CASSQPPGQGTEKLFF
TRBJ2-1,many,16,TRBD2,TRBV29-1,TGCAGCGGTGGGGGGAGGACTAGCGGCCCCTACAATGAGCAGTTCTTC,CSGGGRTSGPYNEQFF
TRBJ1-1,many,15,NA,TRBV6-1,TGTGCCAGCAGTACTTCAGGGTGGGGGAGCACTGAAGCTTTCTTT,CASSTSGWGSTEAFF
TRBJ2-1,many,16,TRBD2,TRBV28,TGTGCCAGCAGAAGGACTAGCGGGGGGGGGATGAATGAGCAGTTCTTC,CASRRTSGGGMNEQFF
TRBJ1-3,many,13,NA,TRBV28,TGTGCCAGCAGTTGGGGGACAATGGACACCATATATTTT,CASSWGTMDTIYF
TRBJ2-1,many,13,NA,TRBV30,TGTGCCTGGAGTGATGATAGCGACAATGAGCAGTTCTTC,CAWSDDSDNEQFF
TRBJ2-5,many,13,NA,TRBV11-2,TGTGCCAGCAGCTTAACGCCCGATGGGACCCAGTACTTC,CASSLTPDGTQYF
TRBJ2-7,many,14,TRBD1,TRBV20-1,TGCAGTGCTAGAGTTTGGGACAGGGCAAACGAGCAGTACTTC,CSARVWDRANEQYF
TRBJ2-7,many,15,TRBD1,TRBV4-2,TGTGCCAGCAGCCAAGGTCAGGGACAGGCCTACGAGCAGTACTTC,CASSQGQGQAYEQYF
TRBJ2-3,many,15,TRBD2,TRBV6-1,TGTGCCAGCCGCGGACTAGCGGGGACCCCAGATACGCAGTATTTT,CASRGLAGTPDTQYF
TRBJ2-2,NA,16,NA,TRBV7-3,TGTGCCAGCAGCCCCCGTTCGGGGGCAAACACCGGGGAGCTGTTTTTT,CASSPRSGANTGELFF
TRBJ1-1,many,11,NA,TRBV19,TGTGCCAGTCTGGGTCGTAGGGAAGCTTTCTTT,CASLGRREAFF
TRBJ2-2,many,11,NA,TRBV12-5,TGTGCTAGTGTGAACACCGGGGAGCTGTTTTTT,CASVNTGELFF
TRBJ1-2,NA,12,NA,TRBV9,TGTGCCAGCAGCAGTTCGGGGGTTGGCTACACCTTC,CASSSSGVGYTF
TRBJ1-2,many,14,NA,TRBV27,TGTGCCAGCAGTTCTTTACAAAGGAGCTATGGCTACACCTTC,CASSSLQRSYGYTF
TRBJ2-3,few,15,NA,TRBV12-3/TRBV12-4,TGTGCCAGCAGAACCAACAGGGATAGCACAGATACGCAGTATTTT,CASRTNRDSTDTQYF
TRBJ2-7,many,16,TRBD1,TRBV6-1,TGTGCCAGCAGTTCCACAGGGGGCTGGTATACGTACGAGCAGTACTTC,CASSSTGGWYTYEQYF
TRBJ2-7,many,15,NA,TRBV14,TGTGCCAGCAGCCAAGTGGGGGAGGCTTCCTACGAGCAGTACTTC,CASSQVGEASYEQYF
TRBJ2-5,NA,15,TRBD1,TRBV27,TGTGCCAGCGCCGCCACAGGGGGTAGGATAGAGACCCAGTACTTC,CASAATGGRIETQYF
TRBJ2-5,many,16,NA,TRBV6-6,TGTGCCAGCAGTTACTCGGGGGGGACCCAGGGGGAGACCCAGTACTTC,CASSYSGGTQGETQYF
TRBJ2-1,many,15,TRBD2,TRBV3-1,TGTGCCAGCAGCCCATTAGGGACTAGTGTGAATGAGCAGTTCTTC,CASSPLGTSVNEQFF
TRBJ1-2,many,12,NA,TRBV29-1,TGCAGCGTTGCTGCGGGTAACTATGGCTACACCTTC,CSVAAGNYGYTF